The sequence of this T cell receptor (beta chain) was determined in a study of graft-versus-host responses after intestinal transplantation. TCRdb keeps only in-frame clones here, not all; method: immunoSEQ multiplex PCR. The sample consists of 6,500 to 9,500 clones, approximately 29% of them appearing once. The junction had 4 bases not matched to a gene; V was cut back by 0 bases and J by 12 bases. This CDR3 is 15 amino acids long. The germline gives CDR1 SGHRS, CDR2 YFSETQ. This clone ranks as medium-sized. This specimen consisted of alloreactive CD4+ T cells from a mixed lymphocyte reaction culture, obtained before intestinal transplant. Described subset: CFSE-low proliferating T cells sorted from roughly 6-day pre-transplant mixed lymphocyte reaction (GvH or HvG direction). The sequence was collected from a human patient who received an intestinal transplant. This chain joins TRBV5-1 and TRBJ1-6; 12 bases match TRBD1. In DNA form, the CDR3 reads TGCGCCAGCAGCTTGGACGGGACAGGGGGCGTACCCCTCCACTTT. Its translation is CASSLDGTGGVPLHF.